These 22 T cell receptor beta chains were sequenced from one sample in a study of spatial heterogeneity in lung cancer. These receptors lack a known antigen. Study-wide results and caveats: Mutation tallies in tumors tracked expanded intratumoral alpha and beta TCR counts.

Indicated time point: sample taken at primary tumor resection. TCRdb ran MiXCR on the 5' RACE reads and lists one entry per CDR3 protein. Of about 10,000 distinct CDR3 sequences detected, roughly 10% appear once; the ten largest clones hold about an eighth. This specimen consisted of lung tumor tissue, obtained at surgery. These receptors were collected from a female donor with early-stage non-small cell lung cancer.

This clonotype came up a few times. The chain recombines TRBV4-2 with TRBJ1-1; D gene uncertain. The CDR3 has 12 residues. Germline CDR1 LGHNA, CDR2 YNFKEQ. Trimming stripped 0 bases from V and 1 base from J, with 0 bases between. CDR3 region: CASSQENTEAFF. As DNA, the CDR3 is TGTGCCAGCAGCCAAGAGAACACTGAAGCTTTCTTT.

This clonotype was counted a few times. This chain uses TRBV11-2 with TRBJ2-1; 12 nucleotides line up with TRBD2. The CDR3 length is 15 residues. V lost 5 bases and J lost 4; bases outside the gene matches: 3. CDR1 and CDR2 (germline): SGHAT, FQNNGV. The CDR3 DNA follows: TGTGCCAGCAGCGGGGGACTAGCGGGTTACAATGAGCAGTTCTTC. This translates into CASSGGLAGYNEQFF.

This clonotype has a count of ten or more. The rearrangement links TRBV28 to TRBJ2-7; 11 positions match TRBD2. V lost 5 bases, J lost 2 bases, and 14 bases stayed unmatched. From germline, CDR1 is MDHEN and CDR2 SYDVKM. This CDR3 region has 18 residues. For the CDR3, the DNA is TGTGCCAGCAGTCCAGTCCTTAAGACTAGCGGGATAACCTACGAGCAGTACTTC. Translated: CASSPVLKTSGITYEQYF.

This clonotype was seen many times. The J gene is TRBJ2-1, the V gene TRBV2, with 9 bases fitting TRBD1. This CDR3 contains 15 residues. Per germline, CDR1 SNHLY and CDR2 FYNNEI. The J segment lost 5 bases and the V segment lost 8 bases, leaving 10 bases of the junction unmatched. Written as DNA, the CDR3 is TGTGCCAGCGCTATACGGGACAGGGAGCACAATGAGCAGTTCTTC. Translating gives CASAIRDREHNEQFF.

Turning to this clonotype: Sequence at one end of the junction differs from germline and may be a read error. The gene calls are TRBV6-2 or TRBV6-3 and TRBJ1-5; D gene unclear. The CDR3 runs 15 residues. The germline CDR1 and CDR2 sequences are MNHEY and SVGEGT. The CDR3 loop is CSSSYSGRNNQPQHF. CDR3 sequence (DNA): TGTTCCAGCAGTTACTCGGGCAGGAACAATCAGCCCCAGCATTTT.

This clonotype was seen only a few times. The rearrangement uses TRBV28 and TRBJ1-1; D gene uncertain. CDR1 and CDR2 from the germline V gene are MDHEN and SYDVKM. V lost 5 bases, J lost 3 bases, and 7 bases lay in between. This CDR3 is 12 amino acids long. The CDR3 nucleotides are TGTGCCAGCAGTAGCGTGGACACTGAAGCTTTCTTT. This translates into CASSSVDTEAFF.

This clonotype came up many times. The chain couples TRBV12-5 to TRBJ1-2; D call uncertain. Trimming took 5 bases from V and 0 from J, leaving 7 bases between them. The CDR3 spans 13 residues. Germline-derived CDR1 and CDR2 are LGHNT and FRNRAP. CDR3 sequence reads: CASGTQTNYGYTF. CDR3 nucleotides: TGTGCTAGTGGTACACAGACTAACTATGGCTACACCTTC. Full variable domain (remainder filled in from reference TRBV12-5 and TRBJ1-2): DARVTQTPRHKVTEMGQEVTMRCQPILGHNTVFWYRQTMMQGLELLAYFRNRAPLDDSGMPKDRFSAEMPDATLATLKIQPSEPRDSAVYFCASGTQTNYGYTFGSGTRLTVV.

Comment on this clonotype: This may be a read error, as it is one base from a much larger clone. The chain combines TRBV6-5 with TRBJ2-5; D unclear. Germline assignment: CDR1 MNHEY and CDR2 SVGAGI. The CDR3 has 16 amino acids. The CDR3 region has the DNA TGTACCAGCAGTTACTCGGGTTATCTGAGACAAGAGACCCAGTACTTC. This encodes CTSSYSGYLRQETQYF.

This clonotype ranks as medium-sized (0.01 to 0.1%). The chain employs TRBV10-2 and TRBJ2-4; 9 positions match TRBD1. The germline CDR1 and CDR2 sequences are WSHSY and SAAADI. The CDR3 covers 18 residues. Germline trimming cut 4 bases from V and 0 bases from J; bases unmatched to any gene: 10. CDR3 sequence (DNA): TGCGCCAGCAGTGGGCGGACAGGGGTTTCACTAGCCAAAAACATTCAGTACTTC. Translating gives CASSGRTGVSLAKNIQYF.

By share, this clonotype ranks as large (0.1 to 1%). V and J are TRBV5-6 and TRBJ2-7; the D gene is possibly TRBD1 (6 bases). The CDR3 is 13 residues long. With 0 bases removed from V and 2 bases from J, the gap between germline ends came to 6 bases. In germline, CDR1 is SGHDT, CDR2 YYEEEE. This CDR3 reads CASSLDRAYEQYF. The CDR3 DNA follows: TGTGCCAGCAGCTTGGACAGGGCCTACGAGCAGTACTTC. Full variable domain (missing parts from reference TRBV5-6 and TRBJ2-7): DAGVTQSPTHLIKTRGQQVTLRCSPKSGHDTVSWYQQALGQGPQFIFQYYEEEERQRGNFPDRFSGHQFPNYSSELNVNALLLGDSALYLCASSLDRAYEQYFGPGTRLTVT.

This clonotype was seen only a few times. The CDR3 reads CAWAEGSYEQYF. The CDR3 DNA follows: TGTGCCTGGGCAGAAGGCTCCTACGAGCAGTACTTC. This chain uses TRBV30 with TRBJ2-7, with no clear D. Germline lookup yields CDR1 GTSNPN and CDR2 SVGIG (reference sequence). Trimming took off 5 bases at V and 0 bases at J, with 8 bases between the two ends. CDR3 size: 12 residues.

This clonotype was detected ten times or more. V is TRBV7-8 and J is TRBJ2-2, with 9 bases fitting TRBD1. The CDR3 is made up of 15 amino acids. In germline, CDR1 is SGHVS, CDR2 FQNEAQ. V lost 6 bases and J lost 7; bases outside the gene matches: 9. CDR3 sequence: CASSLRDRVYGELFF. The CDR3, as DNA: TGTGCCAGCAGTCTCCGGGACAGGGTATACGGGGAGCTGTTTTTT.

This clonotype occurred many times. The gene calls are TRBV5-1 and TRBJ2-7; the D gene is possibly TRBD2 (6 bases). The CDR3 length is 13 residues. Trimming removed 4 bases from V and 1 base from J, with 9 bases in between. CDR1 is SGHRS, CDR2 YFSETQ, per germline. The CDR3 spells CASSRDFSYEQYF. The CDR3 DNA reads TGCGCCAGCAGCCGGGACTTTTCCTACGAGCAGTACTTC.

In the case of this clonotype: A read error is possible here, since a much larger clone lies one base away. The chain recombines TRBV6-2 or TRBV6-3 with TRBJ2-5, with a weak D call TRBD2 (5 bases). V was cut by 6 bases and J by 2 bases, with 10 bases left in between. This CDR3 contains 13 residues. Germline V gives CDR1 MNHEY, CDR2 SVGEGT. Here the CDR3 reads CASRLVGQETQYF. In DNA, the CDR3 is TGTGCCAGCAGACTAGTGGGGCAAGAGACCCAGTACTTC.

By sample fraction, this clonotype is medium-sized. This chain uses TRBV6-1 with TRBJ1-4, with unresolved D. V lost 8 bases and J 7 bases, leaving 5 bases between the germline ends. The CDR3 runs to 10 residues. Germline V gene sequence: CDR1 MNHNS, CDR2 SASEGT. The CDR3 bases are TGTGCCAGCGCCGCTGAAAAACTGTTTTTT. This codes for CASAAEKLFF.

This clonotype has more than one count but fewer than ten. Here the CDR3 DNA reads TGTGCCAGCAGTCTATCTAGCGGCCGGGTAGATACGCAGTATTTT. Residues: CASSLSSGRVDTQYF. This chain joins TRBV6-5 and TRBJ2-3; 7 bases agree with TRBD2. Trimming took 5 bases from V and 5 from J; bases not matched to a gene: 10. CDR3 length: 15 residues. Germline V gene lookup returns CDR1 MNHEY and CDR2 SVGAGI.

The DNA for the CDR3 is TGTGCCACCAGGGGGAGAGCAACTAATGAAAAACTGTTTTTT. Its translation is CATRGRATNEKLFF. The chain joins TRBV24-1 to TRBJ1-4; D call uncertain. There are 14 residues in the CDR3. Germline lookup yields CDR1 KGHDR and CDR2 SFDVKD. Trimming removed 7 bases from V and 0 bases from J, with 8 bases in between.

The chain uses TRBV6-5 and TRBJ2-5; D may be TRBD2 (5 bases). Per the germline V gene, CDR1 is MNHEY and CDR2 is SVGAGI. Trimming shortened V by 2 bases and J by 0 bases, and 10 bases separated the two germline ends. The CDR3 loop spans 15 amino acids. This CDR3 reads CASSYPPGYQETQYF. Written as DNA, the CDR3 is TGTGCCAGCAGTTACCCCCCGGGGTACCAAGAGACCCAGTACTTC.

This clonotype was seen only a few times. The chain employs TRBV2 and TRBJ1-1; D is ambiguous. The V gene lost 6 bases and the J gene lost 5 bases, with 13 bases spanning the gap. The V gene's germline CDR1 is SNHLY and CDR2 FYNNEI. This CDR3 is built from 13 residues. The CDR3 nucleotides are TGTGCCAGCAGGGAACTGGCGGGAACTGAAGCTTTCTTT. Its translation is CASRELAGTEAFF.

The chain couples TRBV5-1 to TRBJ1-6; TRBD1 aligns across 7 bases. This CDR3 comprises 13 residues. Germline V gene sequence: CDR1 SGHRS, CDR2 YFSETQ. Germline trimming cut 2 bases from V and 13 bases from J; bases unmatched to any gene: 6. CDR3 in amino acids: CASSLTGVEPLHF. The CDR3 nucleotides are TGCGCCAGCAGCTTAACAGGGGTGGAGCCCCTCCACTTT.

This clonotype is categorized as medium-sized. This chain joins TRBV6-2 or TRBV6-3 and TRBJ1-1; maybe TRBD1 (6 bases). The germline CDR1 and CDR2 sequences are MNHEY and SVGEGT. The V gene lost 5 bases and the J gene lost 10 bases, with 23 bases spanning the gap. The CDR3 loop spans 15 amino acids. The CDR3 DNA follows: TGTGCCAGCAGTCCCGCCGGGACACTCCTAAAGGGAGCTTTCTTT. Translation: CASSPAGTLLKGAFF.

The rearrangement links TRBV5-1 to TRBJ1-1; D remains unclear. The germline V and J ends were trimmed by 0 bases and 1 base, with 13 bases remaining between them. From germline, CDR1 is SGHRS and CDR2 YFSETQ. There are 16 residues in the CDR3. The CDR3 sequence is CASSLDPTRPNTEAFF. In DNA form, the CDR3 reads TGCGCCAGCAGCTTGGACCCTACCAGACCGAACACTGAAGCTTTCTTT.